The clone carrying this T cell receptor (beta chain) has just a few counts. The antigen is undetermined. TCRdb re-called the reads through MiXCR, storing one row per CDR3 protein. In the table there are approximately 910,000 distinct CDR3 sequences, roughly 31% of which are singletons. These data belong to a study of T cell repertoires in cytomegalovirus infection. About the research overall: Evidence of both CMV infection and a matching HLA type came from public TCR beta signatures.

Study conclusions and caveats: Public TCR beta family frequency separated CMV-and-HLA carriers, including in an independent cohort.

V lost 3 bases and J 3 bases, leaving 6 bases between the germline ends. Germline V gene lookup returns CDR1 MDHEN and CDR2 SYDVKM. The CDR3 runs to 13 residues. This chain connects TRBV28 to TRBJ1-5, with D unclear. Sequencing was performed on cultured CD8+ T cells from PBMCs, taken from culture after CMV antigen stimulation. This clonotype originated in a human donor in good health (CMV status not recorded). Some clones in this sample may be carry-over from other donors' samples. Here the CDR3 DNA reads TGTGCCAGCAGTTTTATGAACAATCAGCCCCAGCATTTT. Its translation is CASSFMNNQPQHF.